This passage covers 32 T cell receptor beta chains from one sample sequenced in a study of naive and memory T cell subsets. Study findings and constraints: Possibly reflecting memory cells re-expressing CD45RA, a few larger clonotypes occurred in naive repertoires, especially CD8.

An equimolar mix of two oligonucleotides served as the beta constant-region primer for TRBC1 and TRBC2. Ligated cDNA was amplified by four rounds of PCR with nested alpha and beta constant-region primers and SP2. TCRdb processed the UMI-ligation and nested PCR reads anew with MiXCR; each CDR3 protein has one entry. The repertoire holds fewer than 150,000 distinct CDR3 sequences, with approximately 20% as singletons. No antigens are known for them. Sequencing was done on a sample of naive CD8+ T cells from blood. All receptors derive from a human donor in good health.

In its sample, this clonotype was seen a few times. The chain joins TRBV20-1 to TRBJ1-2; TRBD1 is a possible D gene (6 bases). The length of the CDR3 is 12 residues. Germline V lookup: CDR1 DFQATT, CDR2 SNEGSKA (reference sequence). The ends were cut back, 7 bases at V and 6 bases at J, with 15 bases in the middle. CDR3 sequence (DNA): TGCAGTGGGGGGCTCGCGTTGGATGGCTACACCTTC. As protein: CSGGLALDGYTF.

In this sample, this clonotype turned up a few times. The rearrangement joins TRBV18 to TRBJ2-7; 8 nucleotides line up with TRBD2. CDR3 length: 14 residues. CDR1 and CDR2 from the germline V gene are KGHSH and LQKENI. Trimming at V came to 2 bases and at J to 4 bases, leaving 4 bases not matched to a gene. CDR3 coding DNA: TGTGCCAGCTCACCATCGGGAGGGCGATACGAGCAGTACTTC. It encodes CASSPSGGRYEQYF.

This clonotype has more than one count but fewer than ten. V usage is TRBV29-1 and J usage is TRBJ2-1; D not certain. The CDR3 covers 13 residues. Germline loops: CDR1 SQVTM, CDR2 ANQGSEA. V lost 6 bases to trimming and J lost 2 bases, with 11 bases between them. The CDR3: CSVVTVTYNEQFF. As DNA, the CDR3 is TGCAGCGTGGTCACAGTTACCTACAATGAGCAGTTCTTC.

This clonotype was counted ten times or more. A junction end diverges from the germline sequence, so it may reflect a read error. This chain uses TRBV5-1 with TRBJ2-7; 11 positions match TRBD2. This CDR3 comprises 15 residues. The germline gives CDR1 SGHRS, CDR2 YFSETQ. The CDR3 is CASSLGTSGSYEQYF. Here the CDR3 DNA reads TGTGCCAGCAGTTTAGGGACTAGCGGCTCCTACGAGCAGTACTTC.

This clonotype was counted ten times or more. V gene TRBV10-3 combines with J gene TRBJ1-2; D remains ambiguous. This CDR3 is built from 11 residues. Trimming took off 6 bases at V and 4 bases at J, with 6 bases between the two ends. In germline, CDR1 is ENHRY, CDR2 SYGVKD. The CDR3: CAIRVPYGYTF. As DNA, the CDR3 is TGTGCCATCAGAGTACCCTATGGCTACACCTTC.

The chain has TRBV7-2 and TRBJ2-3; the match to TRBD2 covers 10 bases. The germline gives CDR1 SGHTA, CDR2 FQGNSA. With 1 base clipped from V and 3 bases from J, the junction kept 10 bases outside the gene matches. The CDR3 spans 18 residues. Here the CDR3 reads CASSLVGPAGGRTDTQYF. CDR3 DNA: TGTGCCAGCAGCTTAGTGGGGCCAGCGGGAGGGAGGACAGATACGCAGTATTTT. The full variable domain, its missing parts supplied by reference TRBV7-2 and TRBJ2-3, is GAGVSQSPSNKVTEKGKDVELRCDPISGHTALYWYRQSLGQGLEFLIYFQGNSAPDKSGLPSDRFSAERTGGSVSTLTIQRTQQEDSAVYLCASSLVGPAGGRTDTQYFGPGTRLTVL.

This clonotype was picked up a small number of times. The chain joins TRBV6-5 to TRBJ2-7; D may be TRBD1 or TRBD2 (6 bases each). Trimming removed 7 bases from V and 6 bases from J, with 28 bases in between. Germline CDR1 reads MNHEY; CDR2 reads SVGAGI. The CDR3 totals 17 residues. The CDR3, as DNA: TGTGCCAGCACCTCCTTCAGCTGGGACTGGGGGGCTGGCGAGCAGTACTTC. Its protein product is CASTSFSWDWGAGEQYF.

This chain joins TRBV4-1 and TRBJ1-6, with 9 bases identical to TRBD1. The CDR3 is 16 amino acids. Germline loops: CDR1 MGHRA, CDR2 YSYEKL. The V segment lost 1 base and the J segment 5 bases; nucleotides outside the gene matches: 3. Here the CDR3 DNA reads TGCGCCAGCAGCCAAGTACAGGGGGCAAATAATTCACCCCTCCACTTT. Protein sequence: CASSQVQGANNSPLHF.

The chain recombines TRBV12-3 or TRBV12-4 with TRBJ2-7; D is possibly TRBD1 (5 bases). Deletions cut 5 bases from V and 1 base from J, with 9 bases between. This CDR3 comprises 13 residues. The CDR3 DNA sequence: TGTGCCAGCAGTCGACAGCAATCCTACGAGCAGTACTTC. As protein: CASSRQQSYEQYF.

The J gene is TRBJ2-7, the V gene TRBV21-1. TRBV21-1 is given as a pseudogene. This CDR3 is 14 amino acids long. The CDR3 DNA reads as TGTGCCAGCAGCAAAAGAAGTCGAAACTACGAGCAGTACTTC. This codes for CASSKRSRNYEQYF.

The J gene is TRBJ2-1, the V gene TRBV19; the D is unclear. Germline CDR1 LNHDA, CDR2 SQIVND (reference sequence). Trimming removed 5 bases from V and 4 bases from J, with 9 bases in between. The CDR3 length is 13 residues. The CDR3 region has the DNA TGTGCCAGTAGTGTATACAGATACAATGAGCAGTTCTTC. Translated, it gives CASSVYRYNEQFF.

The rearrangement uses TRBV6-2 or TRBV6-3 and TRBJ2-1; perhaps TRBD1 as D (6 bases). CDR1 is MNHEY and CDR2 is SVGEGT in the germline V gene. V shed 6 bases and J shed 8 bases, with 20 bases lying between them. The CDR3 spans 15 residues. The CDR3 DNA is TGTGCCAGCAGCCCAACGGGACACGCTATCGATGAGCAGTTCTTC. It yields the protein CASSPTGHAIDEQFF.

V usage is TRBV19 and J usage is TRBJ2-7; TRBD2 agrees at 16 bases. The germline gives CDR1 LNHDA, CDR2 SQIVND (reference sequence). The ends lost 4 bases at V and 3 bases at J; junction bases unmatched: 6. There are 17 residues in the CDR3. The CDR3 sequence: CASSKGLAGGPDYEQYF. The CDR3 DNA is TGTGCCAGTAGTAAGGGACTAGCGGGAGGGCCTGACTACGAGCAGTACTTC.

This clonotype was observed a few times. The chain links TRBV10-3 to TRBJ1-4; D ambiguous. Trimming pared 0 bases from V and 13 bases from J, leaving 9 bases between. Germline CDR1 is ENHRY and CDR2 is SYGVKD. The CDR3 is 12 amino acids. The DNA for the CDR3 is TGTGCCATCAGTGAGTCTGGGCTAGGACTGTTTTTT. This codes for CAISESGLGLFF.

This clonotype was seen more than once but under ten times. This chain links TRBV28 with TRBJ1-5; 7 positions match TRBD1. After removal of 5 bases from V and 1 base from J, the junction contained 5 bases not matched to a gene. Germline V gives CDR1 MDHEN, CDR2 SYDVKM. The CDR3 extends over 15 amino acids. The CDR3 spells CASSELTGSNQPQHF. DNA of the CDR3: TGTGCCAGCAGTGAGTTGACAGGGAGCAATCAGCCCCAGCATTTT.

This clonotype has a handful of counts. The chain recombines TRBV7-9 with TRBJ2-7; D is undetermined. Trimming pared 5 bases from V and 3 bases from J, leaving 20 bases between. The CDR3 length is 16 residues. Germline V gene data show CDR1 as SEHNR and CDR2 as FQNEAQ (reference sequence). DNA of the CDR3: TGTGCCAGCAGCCCAGGACCATTAATACCAAACTACGAGCAGTACTTC. It translates to CASSPGPLIPNYEQYF. Full variable domain (rest looked up from reference TRBV7-9 and TRBJ2-7): DTGVSQNPRHKITKRGQNVTFRCDPISEHNRLYWYRQTLGQGPEFLTYFQNEAQLEKSRLLSDRFSAERPKGSFSTLEIQRTEQGDSAMYLCASSPGPLIPNYEQYFGPGTRLTVT.

This clonotype was counted only a few times. The chain combines TRBV3-1 with TRBJ2-4, with D tentatively TRBD1 (6 bases). The CDR3 is 14 residues long. With 1 base removed from V and 5 bases from J, the gap between germline ends came to 9 bases. Germline V gene data show CDR1 as LGHDT and CDR2 as YNNKEL (reference sequence). The CDR3 region has the DNA TGTGCCAGCAGCCAAGTTAACAGGGAAAACATTCAGTACTTC. Translated, it gives CASSQVNRENIQYF.

This chain connects TRBV24-1 to TRBJ2-1; possibly TRBD2 for D (7 bases). The CDR3 length is 15 residues. Trimming cost V 6 bases and J 0 bases, with 11 bases left between them. The germline gives CDR1 KGHDR, CDR2 SFDVKD. The CDR3 DNA is TGTGCCACCAGTTCAAGGGGGGGCTCCTACAATGAGCAGTTCTTC. Translation gives CATSSRGGSYNEQFF.

The chain employs TRBV28 and TRBJ1-2; 8 bases agree with TRBD1. V lost 7 bases, J lost 4 bases, and 11 bases stayed unmatched. The CDR3 has 15 amino acids. Germline V gene sequence: CDR1 MDHEN, CDR2 SYDVKM. For the CDR3, the DNA is TGTGCCAGCACCCTACAGACAGGGGACCTCTATGGCTACACCTTC. Translating gives CASTLQTGDLYGYTF.

This clonotype has only a few counts. The chain uses TRBV28 and TRBJ2-5; the D gene is possibly TRBD1 (6 bases). The germline gives CDR1 MDHEN, CDR2 SYDVKM. This CDR3 has 14 residues. Trimming took 3 bases from V and 9 from J, leaving 17 bases between them. The DNA for the CDR3 is TGTGCCAGCAGTTTTGGCACAGGGTGGACGCCCCAGTACTTC. Translated: CASSFGTGWTPQYF.

Here the CDR3 DNA reads TGTGCCAGCAGCCACTCCGGGACAGGGGTTATTAGCACAGATACGCAGTATTTT. This translates into CASSHSGTGVISTDTQYF. This sequence joins TRBV6-2 or TRBV6-3 and TRBJ2-3; TRBD1 matches 10 bases. The CDR3 consists of 18 residues. Trimming removed 6 bases from V and 0 bases from J; junction bases left unmatched: 12. Germline V lookup: CDR1 MNHEY, CDR2 SVGEGT.

CDR3 in DNA: TGCGCCAGCAGCACCGGGACAGGGGAGCACAATGAGCAGTTCTTC. As protein: CASSTGTGEHNEQFF. This sequence joins TRBV5-1 and TRBJ2-1; TRBD1 matches 10 bases. There are 15 residues in the CDR3. Per germline, CDR1 SGHRS and CDR2 YFSETQ. The trim removed 4 bases at V and 5 bases at J, leaving 6 bases unmatched.

The chain combines TRBV7-2 with TRBJ2-3; TRBD2 matches 8 bases. The CDR3 is made up of 15 amino acids. Germline V CDR1 and CDR2: SGHTA, FQGNSA. Trimming at V came to 5 bases and at J to 0 bases, leaving 4 bases not matched to a gene. CDR3 residues: CASSPIAGSTDTQYF. CDR3 DNA sequence: TGTGCCAGCAGCCCTATAGCGGGAAGCACAGATACGCAGTATTTT.

J is TRBJ1-2 and V is TRBV13; 9 bases align to TRBD1. There are 16 residues in the CDR3. Per germline, CDR1 PRHDT and CDR2 FYEKMQ (reference sequence). Unmatched junction bases numbered 5, after V lost 0 bases and J lost 3 bases. In DNA form, the CDR3 reads TGTGCCAGCAGCTTAGGCGGGACAGGGCTTTACTATGGCTACACCTTC. It is translated as CASSLGGTGLYYGYTF.

The genes are TRBV10-3 and TRBJ2-7, with D uncertain. Germline V gene sequence: CDR1 ENHRY, CDR2 SYGVKD. The CDR3 covers 13 residues. Trimming shortened V by 2 bases and J by 2 bases, and 7 bases separated the two germline ends. The CDR3 DNA reads TGTGCCATCAGTGAGACTTCCCCCTACGAGCAGTACTTC. Amino acid sequence: CAISETSPYEQYF.

There are a few counts of this clonotype. The chain uses TRBV27 and TRBJ2-7; TRBD1 might be the D (5 bases). With 4 bases removed from V and 3 bases from J, the gap between germline ends came to 13 bases. The CDR3 has 14 amino acids. CDR1 and CDR2 (germline): MNHEY, SMNVEV (reference sequence). CDR3 sequence reads: CASSWGLGDYEQYF. CDR3 coding DNA: TGTGCCAGCAGTTGGGGTTTAGGGGACTACGAGCAGTACTTC.

This clonotype was picked up a small number of times. The chain joins TRBV28 to TRBJ1-5; D is undetermined. This CDR3 has 11 amino acids. Trimming shortened V by 8 bases and J by 8 bases, and 10 bases separated the two germline ends. Germline CDR1 MDHEN, CDR2 SYDVKM. This CDR3 reads CASRGPEPQHF. CDR3 nucleotide sequence: TGTGCCAGCCGGGGTCCCGAGCCCCAGCATTTT. The whole variable domain, filled in from reference TRBV28 and TRBJ1-5, reads DVKVTQSSRYLVKRTGEKVFLECVQDMDHENMFWYRQDPGLGLRLIYFSYDVKMKEKGDIPEGYSVSREKKERFSLILESASTNQTSMYLCASRGPEPQHFGDGTRLSIL.

V is TRBV7-6 and J is TRBJ2-1; D gene uncertain. V was shortened by 3 bases and J by 8 bases, with 11 bases between the two germline ends. The CDR3 loop spans 13 amino acids. The germline V gene has CDR1 SGHVS and CDR2 FNYEAQ. The CDR3 here is CASSFGASHEQFF. Here the CDR3 DNA reads TGTGCCAGCAGCTTTGGCGCTTCACATGAGCAGTTCTTC.

This clonotype was seen a few times. J is TRBJ1-2 and V is TRBV7-9, with TRBD1 matching 7 bases. Germline assignment: CDR1 SEHNR and CDR2 FQNEAQ (reference sequence). The CDR3 has 13 residues. Germline trimming cut 9 bases from V and 0 bases from J; bases unmatched to any gene: 4. The CDR3 DNA reads as TGTGCCAGTTGGGGACAGCCTAACTATGGCTACACCTTC. Its protein product is CASWGQPNYGYTF.

For the CDR3, the DNA is TGTGCCAGCAGTTCACCACTAGCGGGAGGTAGCCCAGATACGCAGTATTTT. Its protein is CASSSPLAGGSPDTQYF. The chain is built from TRBV28 and TRBJ2-3, with 12 bases identical to TRBD2. After removal of 4 bases from V and 4 bases from J, the junction contained 9 bases not matched to a gene. The CDR3 covers 17 residues. Per germline, CDR1 MDHEN and CDR2 SYDVKM.

The rearrangement uses TRBV2 and TRBJ1-5; TRBD1 matches 7 bases. CDR3 length equals 14 residues. Trimming at V came to 5 bases and at J to 2 bases, leaving 3 bases not matched to a gene. In germline, CDR1 is SNHLY, CDR2 FYNNEI. DNA of the CDR3: TGTGCCAGCAGTCAAGGACAGGGCAATCAGCCCCAGCATTTT. Translating gives CASSQGQGNQPQHF.

This clonotype was seen repeatedly, ten times or more. J is TRBJ1-5 and V is TRBV6-5; D gene ambiguous. From germline, CDR1 is MNHEY and CDR2 SVGAGI. The V gene lost 2 bases and the J gene lost 3 bases, with 5 bases spanning the gap. The CDR3 contains 13 residues. The CDR3 here is CASSYGLNQPQHF. The DNA for the CDR3 is TGTGCCAGCAGTTACGGCCTCAATCAGCCCCAGCATTTT.